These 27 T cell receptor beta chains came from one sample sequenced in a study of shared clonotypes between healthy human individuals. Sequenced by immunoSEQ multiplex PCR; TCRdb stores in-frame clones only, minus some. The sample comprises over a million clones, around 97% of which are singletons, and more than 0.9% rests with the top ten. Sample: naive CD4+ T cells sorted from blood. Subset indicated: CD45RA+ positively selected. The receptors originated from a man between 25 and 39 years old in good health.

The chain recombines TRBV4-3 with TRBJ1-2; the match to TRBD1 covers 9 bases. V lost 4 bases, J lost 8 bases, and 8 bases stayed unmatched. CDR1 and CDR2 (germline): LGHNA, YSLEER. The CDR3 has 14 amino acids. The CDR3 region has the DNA TGCGCCAGCAGCCCGGGACAGGGAAGGTGGGGCTACACCTTC. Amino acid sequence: CASSPGQGRWGYTF.

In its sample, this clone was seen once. DNA of the CDR3: TGCGCCAGCAGCAGATGGACAGGGTTGGAGGAAAAACTGTTTTTT. Encoded protein: CASSRWTGLEEKLFF. V gene TRBV5-1 combines with J gene TRBJ1-4; 8 bases agree with TRBD1. The CDR3 totals 15 residues. Germline assignment: CDR1 SGHRS and CDR2 YFSETQ. Trimming took 4 bases from V and 8 from J; bases not matched to a gene: 10.

The CDR3 region is CASKGQLAGAEQYF. The DNA of the CDR3 is TGTGCCAGCAAAGGTCAACTAGCGGGAGCCGAGCAGTACTTC. The genes are TRBV2 and TRBJ2-7; the match to TRBD2 covers 11 bases. The germline gives CDR1 SNHLY, CDR2 FYNNEI. This CDR3 has 14 residues. Trimming took 7 bases from V and 6 from J; bases not matched to a gene: 8. The whole variable domain, filled in from reference TRBV2 and TRBJ2-7, reads EPEVTQTPSHQVTQMGQEVILRCVPISNHLYFYWYRQILGQKVEFLVSFYNNEISEKSEIFDDQFSVERPDGSNFTLKIRSTKLEDSAMYFCASKGQLAGAEQYFGPGTRLTVT.

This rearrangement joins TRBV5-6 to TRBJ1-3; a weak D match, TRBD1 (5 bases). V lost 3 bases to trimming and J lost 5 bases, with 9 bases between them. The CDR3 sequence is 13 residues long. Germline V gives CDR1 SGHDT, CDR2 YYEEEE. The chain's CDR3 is CASSWDRRNTIYF. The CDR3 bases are TGTGCCAGCAGCTGGGACCGTAGAAACACCATATATTTT.

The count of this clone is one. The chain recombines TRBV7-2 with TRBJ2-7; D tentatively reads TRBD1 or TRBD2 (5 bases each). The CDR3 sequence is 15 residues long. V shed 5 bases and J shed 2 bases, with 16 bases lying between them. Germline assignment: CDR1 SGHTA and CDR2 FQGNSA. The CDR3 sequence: CASSQSGTIAYEQYF. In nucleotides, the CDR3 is TGTGCCAGCAGCCAATCCGGGACGATCGCCTACGAGCAGTACTTC.

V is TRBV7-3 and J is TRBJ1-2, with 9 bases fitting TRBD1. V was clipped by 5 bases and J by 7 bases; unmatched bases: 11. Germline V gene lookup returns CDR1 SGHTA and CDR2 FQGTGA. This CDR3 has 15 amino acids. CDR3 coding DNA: TGTGCCAGCAGCATCCCCGGGACAGGGTACGTTGGCTACACCTTC. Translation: CASSIPGTGYVGYTF.

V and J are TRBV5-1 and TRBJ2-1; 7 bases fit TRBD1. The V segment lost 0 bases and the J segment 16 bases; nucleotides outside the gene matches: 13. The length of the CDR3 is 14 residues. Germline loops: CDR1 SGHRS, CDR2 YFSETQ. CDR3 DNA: TGCGCCAGCAGCTTGGGACAGGGACCTCTCATCTCTTTCTTC. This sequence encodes CASSLGQGPLISFF.

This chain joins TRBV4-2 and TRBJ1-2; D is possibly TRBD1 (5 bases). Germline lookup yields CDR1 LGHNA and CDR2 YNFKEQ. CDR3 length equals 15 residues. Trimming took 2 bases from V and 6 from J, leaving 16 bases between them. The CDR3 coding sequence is TGTGCCAGCAGCCAACCAAACCCCGACAGAAATGGCTACACCTTC. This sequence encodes CASSQPNPDRNGYTF.

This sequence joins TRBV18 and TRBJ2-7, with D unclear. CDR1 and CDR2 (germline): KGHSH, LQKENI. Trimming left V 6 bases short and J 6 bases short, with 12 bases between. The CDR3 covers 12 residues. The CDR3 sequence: CASSTSSTEQYF. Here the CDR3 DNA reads TGTGCCAGCTCCACAAGCAGCACCGAGCAGTACTTC.

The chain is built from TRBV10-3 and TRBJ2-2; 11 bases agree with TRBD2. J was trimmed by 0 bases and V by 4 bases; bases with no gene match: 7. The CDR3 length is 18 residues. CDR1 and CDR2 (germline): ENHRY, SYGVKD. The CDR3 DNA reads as TGTGCCATCAGTGTAATGGGACTAGCGGACGCGAACACCGGGGAGCTGTTTTTT. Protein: CAISVMGLADANTGELFF.

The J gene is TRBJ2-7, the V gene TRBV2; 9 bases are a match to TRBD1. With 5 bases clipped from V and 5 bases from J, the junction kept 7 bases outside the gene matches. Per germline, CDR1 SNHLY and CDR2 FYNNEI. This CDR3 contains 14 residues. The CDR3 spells CASSLGQGRDEQYF. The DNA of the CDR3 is TGTGCCAGCAGTCTGGGACAGGGACGGGACGAGCAGTACTTC.

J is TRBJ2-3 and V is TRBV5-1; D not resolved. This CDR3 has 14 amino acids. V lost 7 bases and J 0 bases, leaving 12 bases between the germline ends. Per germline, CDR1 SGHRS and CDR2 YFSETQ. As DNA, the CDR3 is TGCGCCAGCGGCCGTGAGACTAGCACAGATACGCAGTATTTT. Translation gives CASGRETSTDTQYF. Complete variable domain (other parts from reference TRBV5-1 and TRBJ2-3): KAGVTQTPRYLIKTRGQQVTLSCSPISGHRSVSWYQQTPGQGLQFLFEYFSETQRNKGNFPGRFSGRQFSNSRSEMNVSTLELGDSALYLCASGRETSTDTQYFGPGTRLTVL.

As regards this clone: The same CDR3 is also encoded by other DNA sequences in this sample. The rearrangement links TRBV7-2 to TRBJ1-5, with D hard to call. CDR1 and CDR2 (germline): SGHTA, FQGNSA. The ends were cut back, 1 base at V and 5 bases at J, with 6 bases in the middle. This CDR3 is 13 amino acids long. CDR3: CASSLGVHQPQHF. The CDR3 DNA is TGTGCCAGCAGCTTAGGGGTTCATCAGCCCCAGCATTTT.

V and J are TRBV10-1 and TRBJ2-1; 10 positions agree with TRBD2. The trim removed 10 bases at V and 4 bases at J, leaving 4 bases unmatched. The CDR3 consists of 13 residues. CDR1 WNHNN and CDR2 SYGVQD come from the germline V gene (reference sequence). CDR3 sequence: CATGTSAYNEQFF. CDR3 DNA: TGCGCCACCGGGACTAGCGCATACAATGAGCAGTTCTTC.

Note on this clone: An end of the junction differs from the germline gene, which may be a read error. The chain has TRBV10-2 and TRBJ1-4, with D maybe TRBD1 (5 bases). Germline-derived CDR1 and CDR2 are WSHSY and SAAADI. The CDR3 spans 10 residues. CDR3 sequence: CASGWGKTVF. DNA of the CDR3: TGCGCCAGCGGTTGGGGGAAAACTGTTTTT.

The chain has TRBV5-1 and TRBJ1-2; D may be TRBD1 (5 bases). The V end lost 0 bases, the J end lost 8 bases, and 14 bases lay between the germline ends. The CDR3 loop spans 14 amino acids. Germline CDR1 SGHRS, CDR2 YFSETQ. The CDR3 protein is CASSLDAGRGGYTF. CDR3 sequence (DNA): TGCGCCAGCAGCTTGGATGCGGGACGGGGAGGCTACACCTTC.

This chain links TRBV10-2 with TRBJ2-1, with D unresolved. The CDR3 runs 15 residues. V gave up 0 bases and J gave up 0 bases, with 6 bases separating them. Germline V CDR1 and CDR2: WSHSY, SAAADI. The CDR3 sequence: CASSESGPSYNEQFF. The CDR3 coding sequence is TGCGCCAGCAGTGAGTCTGGGCCCTCCTACAATGAGCAGTTCTTC.

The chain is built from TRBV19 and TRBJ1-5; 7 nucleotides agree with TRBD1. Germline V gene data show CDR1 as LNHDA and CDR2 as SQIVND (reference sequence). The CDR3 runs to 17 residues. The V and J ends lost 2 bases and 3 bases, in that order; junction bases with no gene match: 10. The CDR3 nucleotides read TGTGCCAGTAGTATAAGGGCAGGGGGTAAATTCAATCAGCCCCAGCATTTT. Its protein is CASSIRAGGKFNQPQHF.

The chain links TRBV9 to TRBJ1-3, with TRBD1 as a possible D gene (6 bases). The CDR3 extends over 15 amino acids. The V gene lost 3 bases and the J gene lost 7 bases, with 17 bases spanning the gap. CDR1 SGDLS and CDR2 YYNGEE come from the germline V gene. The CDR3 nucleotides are TGTGCCAGCAGCGCCGTGGGAGGGGGAGTGAACACCATATATTTT. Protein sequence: CASSAVGGGVNTIYF.

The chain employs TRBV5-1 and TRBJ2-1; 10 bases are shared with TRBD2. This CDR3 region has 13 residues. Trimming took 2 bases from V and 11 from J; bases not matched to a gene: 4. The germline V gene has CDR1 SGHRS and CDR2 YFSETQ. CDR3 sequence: CASSFSSGGQQFF. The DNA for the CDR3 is TGCGCCAGCAGCTTCTCTAGCGGGGGACAGCAGTTCTTC.

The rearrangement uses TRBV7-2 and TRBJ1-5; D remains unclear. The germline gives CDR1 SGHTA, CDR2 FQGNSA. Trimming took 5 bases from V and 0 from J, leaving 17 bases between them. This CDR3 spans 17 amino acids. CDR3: CASSPLVGLYSNQPQHF. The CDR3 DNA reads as TGTGCCAGCAGCCCCCTCGTAGGGTTATATAGCAATCAGCCCCAGCATTTT. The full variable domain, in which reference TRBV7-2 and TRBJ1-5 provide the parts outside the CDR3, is GAGVSQSPSNKVTEKGKDVELRCDPISGHTALYWYRQSLGQGLEFLIYFQGNSAPDKSGLPSDRFSAERTGGSVSTLTIQRTQQEDSAVYLCASSPLVGLYSNQPQHFGDGTRLSIL.

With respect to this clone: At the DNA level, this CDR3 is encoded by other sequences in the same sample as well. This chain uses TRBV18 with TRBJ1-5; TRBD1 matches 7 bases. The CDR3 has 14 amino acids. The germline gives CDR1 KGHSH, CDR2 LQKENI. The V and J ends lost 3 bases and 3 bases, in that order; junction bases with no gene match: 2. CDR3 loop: CASSPTGINQPQHF. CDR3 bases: TGTGCCAGCTCACCGACAGGGATCAATCAGCCCCAGCATTTT. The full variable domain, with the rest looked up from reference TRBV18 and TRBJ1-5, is NAGVMQNPRHLVRRRGQEARLRCSPMKGHSHVYWYRQLPEEGLKFMVYLQKENIIDESGMPKERFSAEFPKEGPSILRIQQVVRGDSAAYFCASSPTGINQPQHFGDGTRLSIL.

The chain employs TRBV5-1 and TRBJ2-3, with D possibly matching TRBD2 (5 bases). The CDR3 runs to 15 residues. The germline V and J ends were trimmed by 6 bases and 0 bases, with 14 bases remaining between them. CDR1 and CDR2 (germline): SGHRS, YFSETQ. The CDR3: CASMYSDFSTDTQYF. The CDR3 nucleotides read TGCGCCAGCATGTACTCGGACTTCAGCACAGATACGCAGTATTTT.

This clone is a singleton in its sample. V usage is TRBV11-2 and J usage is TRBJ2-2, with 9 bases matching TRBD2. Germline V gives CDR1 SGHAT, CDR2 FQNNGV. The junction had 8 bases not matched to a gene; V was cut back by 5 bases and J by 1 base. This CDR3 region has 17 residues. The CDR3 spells CASSLVGGRGNTGELFF. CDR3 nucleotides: TGTGCCAGCAGCCTAGTAGGCGGGAGGGGGAACACCGGGGAGCTGTTTTTT.

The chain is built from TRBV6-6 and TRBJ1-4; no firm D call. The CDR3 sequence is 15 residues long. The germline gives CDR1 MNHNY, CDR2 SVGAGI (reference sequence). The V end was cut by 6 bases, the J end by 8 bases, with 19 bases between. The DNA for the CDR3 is TGTGCCAGCAGCCCCGCCCGGACCTCTAGGGAAAAACTGTTTTTT. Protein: CASSPARTSREKLFF.

Here the CDR3 reads CATSSGLSTMGYF. The CDR3 region has the DNA TGTGCCACCAGCAGTGGCCTCTCTACGATGGGGTACTTC. The chain couples TRBV15 to TRBJ2-7; no clear D. Germline V gene sequence: CDR1 LNHNV, CDR2 YYDKDF (reference sequence). There are 13 residues in the CDR3. Trimming pared 3 bases from V and 12 bases from J, leaving 18 bases between.

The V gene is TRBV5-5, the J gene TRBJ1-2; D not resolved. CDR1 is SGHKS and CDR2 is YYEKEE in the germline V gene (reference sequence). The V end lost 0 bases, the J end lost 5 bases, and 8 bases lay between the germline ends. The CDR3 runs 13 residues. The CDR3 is CASSLVTAYGYTF. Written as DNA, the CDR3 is TGTGCCAGCAGCTTGGTTACAGCTTATGGCTACACCTTC.